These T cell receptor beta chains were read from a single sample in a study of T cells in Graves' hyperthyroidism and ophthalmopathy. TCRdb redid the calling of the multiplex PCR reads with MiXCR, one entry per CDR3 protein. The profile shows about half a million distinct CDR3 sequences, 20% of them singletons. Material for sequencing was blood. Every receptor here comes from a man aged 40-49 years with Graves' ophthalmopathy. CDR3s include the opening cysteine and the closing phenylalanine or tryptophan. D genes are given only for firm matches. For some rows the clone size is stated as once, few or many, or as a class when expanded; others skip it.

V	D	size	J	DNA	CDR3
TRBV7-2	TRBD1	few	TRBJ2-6	TGTGCCAGCAGCGCAAACAGGGGGCTAAAGGGGGCCAACGTCCTGACTTTC	CASSANRGLKGANVLTF
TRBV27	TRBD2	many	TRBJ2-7	TGTGCCAGCAGTTACCGAGGCGGGAGCTCCTACGAGCAGTACTTC	CASSYRGGSSYEQYF
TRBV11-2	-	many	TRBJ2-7	TGTGCCAGCAGCTTAGATGAGGCGTACTCCTACGAGCAGTACTTC	CASSLDEAYSYEQYF
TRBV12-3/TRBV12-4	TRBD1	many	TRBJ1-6	TGTGCCAGCAGTTTCCGACAGGGTAATTCACCCCTCCACTTT	CASSFRQGNSPLHF
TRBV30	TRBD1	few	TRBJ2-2	TGTGCCTGGTTGCTCCGGGACAGGGATCCCGGGGAGCTGTTTTTT	CAWLLRDRDPGELFF
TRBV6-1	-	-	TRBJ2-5	TGTGCCAGCAGTGGGGGACCGGGGGTTGGGGAAACCCAGTACTTC	CASSGGPGVGETQYF
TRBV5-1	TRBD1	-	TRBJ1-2	TGCGCCAGCAGCTTGGGGACAGGAAGGTCAACGAGGGGCTACACCTTC	CASSLGTGRSTRGYTF
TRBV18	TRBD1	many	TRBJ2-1	TGTGCCAGCTCACCACGGACAGGGCAGCAATACAATGAGCAGTTCTTC	CASSPRTGQQYNEQFF
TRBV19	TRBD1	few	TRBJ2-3	TGTGCCAGTAGTGATGGGACAGCGTCTAGCACAGATACGCAGTATTTT	CASSDGTASSTDTQYF
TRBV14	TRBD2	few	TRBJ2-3	TGTGCCAGCAGCCACCGGCATCGGGGGGAGGAGGATACGCAGTATTTT	CASSHRHRGEEDTQYF
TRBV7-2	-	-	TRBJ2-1	TGTGCCAGCAGCTTAAGTCGGACCTATTACAATGAGCAGTTCTTC	CASSLSRTYYNEQFF
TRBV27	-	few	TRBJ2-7	TGTGCCAGCAGAACCCCGCGACACTCCGCCTACGAGCAGTACTTC	CASRTPRHSAYEQYF
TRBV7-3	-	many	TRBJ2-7	TGTGCCAGCAGCCTAAGGTTGGCAGGGATGAACGAGCAGTACTTC	CASSLRLAGMNEQYF
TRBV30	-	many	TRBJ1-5	TGTGCCTGGAGTGTAGGGCAGGTGAATCAGCCCCAGCATTTT	CAWSVGQVNQPQHF
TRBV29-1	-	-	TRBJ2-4	TGCAGCGTGGAGACAGGAGCCAAAAACATTCAGTACTTC	CSVETGAKNIQYF
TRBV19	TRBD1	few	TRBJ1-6	TGTGCCAGTAGTAACGACAGGGAGAGGTCACCCCTCCACTTT	CASSNDRERSPLHF
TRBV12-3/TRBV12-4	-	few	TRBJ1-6	TGTGCCAGCAGTTTAGACTATTCACCCCTCCACTTT	CASSLDYSPLHF
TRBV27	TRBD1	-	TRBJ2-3	TGTGCCAGCGGGAGACAGGGCGACACGCAGTATTTT	CASGRQGDTQYF
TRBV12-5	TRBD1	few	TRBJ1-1	TGTGCTAGTGGTTTGGGACAGGGAGTCAACACTGAAGCTTTCTTT	CASGLGQGVNTEAFF
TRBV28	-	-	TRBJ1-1	TGTGCCAGCACCTCCTCCCAGGACAGCCAGCGAACTTTCTTT	CASTSSQDSQRTFF
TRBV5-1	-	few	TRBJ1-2	TGCGCCAGCAGCTTGGGCCCGGGCCTCGGATCTCCTGGCTACACCTTC	CASSLGPGLGSPGYTF
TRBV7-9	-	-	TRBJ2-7	TGTGCCAGCAGCTGGAGCGGTCTCTACGAGCAGTACTTC	CASSWSGLYEQYF
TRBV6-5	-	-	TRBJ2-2	TGTGCCAGCAGTTACACCTCCGCAGGGGTCTTTGACGCCGGGGAGCTGTTTTTT	CASSYTSAGVFDAGELFF
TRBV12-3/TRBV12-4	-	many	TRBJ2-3	TGTGCCAGCAGTTTTCTAGTTCGCTCGAGCACAGATACGCAGTATTTT	CASSFLVRSSTDTQYF
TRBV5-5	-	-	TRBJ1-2	TGTGCCAGCAGCTTCATAACAGGGTCCTATGGCTACACCTTC	CASSFITGSYGYTF
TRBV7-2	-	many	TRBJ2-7	TGTGCCAGCAGCTTAGAAGTTACGCAGTACTTC	CASSLEVTQYF
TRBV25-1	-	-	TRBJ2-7	TGTGCCAGCAGTGATGCCAGGGGCCACGAGCAGTACTTC	CASSDARGHEQYF
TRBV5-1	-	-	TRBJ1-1	TGCGCCAGCATACCCGGGGCGGGGGAGAACACTGAAGCTTTCTTT	CASIPGAGENTEAFF
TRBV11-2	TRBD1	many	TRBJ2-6	TGTGCCAGCAGCTTTTCGACAGGGGTGACTGGGGCCAACGTCCTGACTTTC	CASSFSTGVTGANVLTF
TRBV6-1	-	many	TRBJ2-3	TGTGCCAGCAGACCGGCTACCCCGACAACTAGCACAGATACGCAGTATTTT	CASRPATPTTSTDTQYF
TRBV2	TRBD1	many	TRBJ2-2	TGTGCCAGCAGTGAGACCAGGGGGCTTACCGGGGAGCTGTTTTTT	CASSETRGLTGELFF
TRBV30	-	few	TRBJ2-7	TGTGCCTGGAGTGGCCATAAGCAGTACTTC	CAWSGHKQYF
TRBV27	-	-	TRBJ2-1	TGTGCCAGCAGTTTCTCTTTACGTGATGAGCAGTTCTTC	CASSFSLRDEQFF
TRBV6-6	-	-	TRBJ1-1	TGTGCCAGCAGTTACTCCACAGATTCAGAAGCTTTCTTT	CASSYSTDSEAFF
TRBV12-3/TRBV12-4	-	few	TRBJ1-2	TGTGCCAGCAGTGACCCCCAGGGGACAAACTATGGCTACACCTTC	CASSDPQGTNYGYTF
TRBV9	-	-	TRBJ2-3	TGTGCCAGCAGCGTTTTTAGCGGAGGGGGGGATACGCAGTATTTT	CASSVFSGGGDTQYF
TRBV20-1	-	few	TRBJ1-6	TGCAGTGCCACTAGCACTTTTCGGGGCGCACCCCTCCACTTT	CSATSTFRGAPLHF
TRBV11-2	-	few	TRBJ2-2	TGTGCCAGCAACTATAGGGGGGCCGGGGAGCTGTTTTTT	CASNYRGAGELFF
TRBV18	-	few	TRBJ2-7	TGTGCCAGCTCACCACGTGTGGCTAGCGAAAAAGACGAGCAGTACTTC	CASSPRVASEKDEQYF
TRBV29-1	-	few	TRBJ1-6	TGCAGCGTGCGCCCCGGGGCATCCGATTCACCCCTCCACTTT	CSVRPGASDSPLHF
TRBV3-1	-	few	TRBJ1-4	TGTGCCAGCAGCCAGTGGATGAATGAAAAACTGTTTTTT	CASSQWMNEKLFF
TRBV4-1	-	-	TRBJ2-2	TGCGCCAGCAGCCAAGACAGGGTCCCCGGGGAGCTGTTTTTT	CASSQDRVPGELFF
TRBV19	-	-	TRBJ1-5	TGTGCCAGTGAACAGGGCGGGGGACAGCCCCAGCATTTT	CASEQGGGQPQHF
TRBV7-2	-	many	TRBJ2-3	TGTGCCAGCAGCCCCCCTCGGCTAGGCGCAGATACGCAGTATTTT	CASSPPRLGADTQYF
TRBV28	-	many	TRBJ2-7	TGTGCCAGCAGTACAGTGGGAGGACTGGGAACCCACGAGCAGTACTTC	CASSTVGGLGTHEQYF
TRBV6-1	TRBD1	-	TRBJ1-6	TGTGCCAGCAGTCGGGACAGCAATAATTCACCCCTCCACTTT	CASSRDSNNSPLHF
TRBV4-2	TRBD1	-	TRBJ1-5	TGTGCCAGCAGCCAACCGGGACAGGGGGCAGGGCAGCCCCAGCATTTT	CASSQPGQGAGQPQHF
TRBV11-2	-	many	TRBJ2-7	TGTGCCAGTCGATCAGGGGGAGGGTTTAACGAGCAGTACTTC	CASRSGGGFNEQYF
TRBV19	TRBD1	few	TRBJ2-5	TGTGCCAGTAGTATAGGACAGGGCGTCACGCAGACCCAGTACTTC	CASSIGQGVTQTQYF
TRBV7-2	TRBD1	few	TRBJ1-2	TGTGCCAGCAGCCATCGACAGGGGCTCTATGGCTACACCTTC	CASSHRQGLYGYTF